Included here is one T cell receptor (beta chain) sequence, with context. Its specificity is unknown. This sample stems from a study of cytomegalovirus exposure and HLA in healthy donors. Study-wide findings and caveats: Rare TCR sequences predominated, though certain public TCRs were found in many donors. Relative to the approximately 700-donor mean, N-insertions were reportedly fewer in an Asian-associated ancestry cluster in a later analysis. Within the data, a cluster of highly shared sequence variants was likely a sequencing artifact.

It was with 60 Vbeta and 13 Jbeta primers that the PCR ran. Data came from immunoSEQ multiplex PCR; TCRdb stores just in-frame clones and leaves some out. The sample carries under 80,000 clones, 68% recorded once. Healthy bone marrow donors made up the donor group. V gave up 4 bases and J gave up 0 bases, with 13 bases separating them. CDR1 and CDR2 from the germline V gene are PRHDT and FYEKMQ (reference sequence). The CDR3 is 15 residues long. What was sequenced was PBMCs. The chain uses TRBV13 and TRBJ2-7; TRBD1 might be the D (6 bases). The receptor was isolated from a woman in her twenties or thirties in good health and CMV-seronegative. In nucleotides, the CDR3 is TGTGCCAGCAGCTCCAGGGGCCTGAGCTCCTACGAGCAGTACTTC. The encoded protein is CASSSRGLSSYEQYF.